Shown below are 16 T cell receptor beta chains from a single sample sequenced in a study of T cell changes during pregnancy in multiple sclerosis. Data came from immunoSEQ multiplex PCR; TCRdb stores just in-frame clones and leaves some out. The sample records around 92,000 clones, around 93% being singletons. The specimen was peripheral blood, collected in the third trimester of pregnancy. These receptors were taken from a female donor with multiple sclerosis, enrolled in a pregnancy study.

The chain is built from TRBV6-5 and TRBJ1-2; 8 nucleotides agree with TRBD1. The length of the CDR3 is 15 residues. CDR1 MNHEY and CDR2 SVGAGI come from the germline V gene. V dropped 6 bases and J dropped 2; count of bases not matched to a gene: 8. CDR3 protein: CASSPQGGRNYGYTF. As DNA, the CDR3 is TGTGCCAGCAGCCCACAGGGGGGAAGAAACTATGGCTACACCTTC.

The rearrangement links TRBV2 to TRBJ1-5; D is undetermined. Germline-derived CDR1 and CDR2 are SNHLY and FYNNEI. The CDR3 is made up of 18 amino acids. The V end was cut by 1 base, the J end by 0 bases, with 16 bases between. CDR3: CASSEEAQDLDSNQPQHF. CDR3 nucleotide sequence: TGTGCCAGCAGTGAAGAGGCGCAGGATCTGGATAGCAATCAGCCCCAGCATTTT.

The rearrangement joins TRBV19 to TRBJ1-1, with TRBD1 as a possible D gene (6 bases). V dropped 6 bases and J dropped 5 bases, with 16 bases sitting between them. Germline CDR1 reads LNHDA; CDR2 reads SQIVND (reference sequence). The CDR3 length is 14 residues. In DNA form, the CDR3 reads TGTGCCAGTAGCGACACAGGGCTGGGGACTGAAGCTTTCTTT. This encodes CASSDTGLGTEAFF.

The gene calls are TRBV29-1 and TRBJ1-1, with 7 bases matching TRBD1. With V trimmed by 6 bases and J by 2 bases, 6 bases remained unmatched. Germline CDR1 and CDR2: SQVTM and ANQGSEA. The CDR3 covers 13 residues. CDR3 protein: CSVPGQINTEAFF. DNA for the CDR3: TGCAGCGTGCCGGGACAGATAAACACTGAAGCTTTCTTT.

The rearrangement links TRBV9 to TRBJ1-1; tentative D call: TRBD1 (5 bases). V was trimmed by 3 bases and J by 2 bases, leaving 14 bases between them. This CDR3 region has 15 residues. The V gene's germline CDR1 is SGDLS and CDR2 YYNGEE. The CDR3 region is CASSGGHLGNTEAFF. The CDR3 DNA follows: TGTGCCAGCAGCGGAGGACATTTAGGAAACACTGAAGCTTTCTTT.

The rearrangement joins TRBV6-5 to TRBJ2-3; 7 bases align to TRBD1. The CDR3 length is 13 residues. V lost 10 bases to trimming and J lost 7 bases; unmatched junction nucleotides: 11. Germline V gives CDR1 MNHEY, CDR2 SVGAGI. The CDR3 DNA reads as TGTGCCATGTCGGGACAGCTCGTTAATACGCAGTATTTT. Translation: CAMSGQLVNTQYF.

The chain uses TRBV4-2 and TRBJ2-1; TRBD1 matches 10 bases. Trimming at V came to 4 bases and at J to 0 bases, leaving 12 bases not matched to a gene. Looked up from germline, CDR1 is LGHNA and CDR2 is YNFKEQ. CDR3 length: 19 amino acids. Written as DNA, the CDR3 is TGTGCCAGCAGCCCCCGCCCCCCCGGGACAGGGGTCTCCTACAATGAGCAGTTCTTC. Protein: CASSPRPPGTGVSYNEQFF.

This chain joins TRBV28 and TRBJ2-2, with 8 nucleotides matching TRBD1. CDR3 length equals 15 residues. The J segment lost 1 base and the V segment lost 4 bases, leaving 2 bases of the junction unmatched. Germline lookup yields CDR1 MDHEN and CDR2 SYDVKM. CDR3 DNA: TGTGCCAGCAGTTCCGGACAGGGGAACACCGGGGAGCTGTTTTTT. Its translation is CASSSGQGNTGELFF.

The chain employs TRBV7-6 and TRBJ1-5, with D possibly matching TRBD1 (5 bases). The V gene lost 2 bases and the J gene lost 1 base, with 9 bases spanning the gap. The CDR3 has 15 residues. Looked up from germline, CDR1 is SGHVS and CDR2 is FNYEAQ. The CDR3 DNA reads TGTGCCAGCAGCTTATCGGGGGGAAGCAATCAGCCCCAGCATTTT. Translation: CASSLSGGSNQPQHF.

This sequence joins TRBV5-1 and TRBJ2-3; 14 bases fit TRBD2. Germline V lookup: CDR1 SGHRS, CDR2 YFSETQ. The CDR3 has 18 amino acids. After removal of 3 bases from V and 2 bases from J, the junction contained 8 bases not matched to a gene. The CDR3 DNA sequence: TGCGCCAGCAGCTGGGGGACTAGCGGGAGTAGGTACACAGATACGCAGTATTTT. This gives the protein CASSWGTSGSRYTDTQYF.

The CDR3 region has the DNA TGTGCCAGCAGCTTAGATTGGAGCTCCTACGAGCAGTACTTC. This sequence encodes CASSLDWSSYEQYF. V and J are TRBV7-2 and TRBJ2-7; D gene uncertain. CDR3 length: 14 residues. Trimming shortened V by 1 base and J by 0 bases, and 7 bases separated the two germline ends. Germline V gene sequence: CDR1 SGHTA, CDR2 FQGNSA.

The CDR3 loop reads CASRQIQGGSYNEQFF. As DNA, the CDR3 is TGTGCCAGCAGACAGATACAGGGTGGCTCCTACAATGAGCAGTTCTTC. The chain carries TRBV11-1 and TRBJ2-1; a weak D match, TRBD1 (6 bases). Germline values: CDR1 SGHAT, CDR2 FQDESV (reference sequence). V was clipped by 6 bases and J by 0 bases, with 15 bases between them. The CDR3 is 16 amino acids. Looking up the rest from reference TRBV11-1 and TRBJ2-1 gives the full variable domain: EAEVAQSPRYKITEKSQAVAFWCDPISGHATLYWYRQILGQGPELLVQFQDESVVDDSQLPKDRFSAERLKGVDSTLKIQPAELGDSAMYLCASRQIQGGSYNEQFFGPGTRLTVL.

The chain carries TRBV27 and TRBJ2-5; no clear D gene. The CDR3 spans 13 residues. V was clipped by 2 bases and J by 4 bases, with 8 bases between them. The germline gives CDR1 MNHEY, CDR2 SMNVEV (reference sequence). In nucleotides, the CDR3 is TGTGCCAGCAGTTTAATCGGTGGAGAGACCCAGTACTTC. Amino acids: CASSLIGGETQYF.

The gene calls are TRBV29-1 and TRBJ2-3, with 8 positions matching TRBD1. Germline CDR1 is SQVTM and CDR2 is ANQGSEA. J gave up 1 base and V 6 bases, and 6 bases lay outside the gene matches. The CDR3 is made up of 14 amino acids. This CDR3 reads CSVETGAGTDTQYF. CDR3 bases: TGCAGCGTGGAGACAGGGGCCGGCACAGATACGCAGTATTTT.

The chain uses TRBV7-8 and TRBJ2-1, with 12 bases fitting TRBD2. The V segment lost 3 bases and the J segment 9 bases; nucleotides outside the gene matches: 12. The CDR3 totals 17 residues. Germline values: CDR1 SGHVS, CDR2 FQNEAQ. CDR3 coding DNA: TGTGCCAGCAGCTTGCCTAGCGGGAGGGCCGGGGTAAGTGAGCAGTTCTTC. Translating it yields CASSLPSGRAGVSEQFF.

The J gene is TRBJ2-4, the V gene TRBV7-8; D perhaps matches TRBD1 (5 bases). V gave up 5 bases and J gave up 2 bases, with 19 bases separating them. Per the germline V gene, CDR1 is SGHVS and CDR2 is FQNEAQ. The CDR3 has 17 amino acids. The CDR3 bases are TGTGCCAGCAGCAGACCCCAGGGCTTTCGGTCCAAAAACATTCAGTACTTC. Its translation: CASSRPQGFRSKNIQYF. The whole variable domain, filled in from reference TRBV7-8 and TRBJ2-4, reads GAGVSQSPRYKVAKRGQDVALRCDPISGHVSLFWYQQALGQGPEFLTYFQNEAQLDKSGLPSDRFFAERPEGSVSTLKIQRTQQEDSAVYLCASSRPQGFRSKNIQYFGAGTRLSVL.